Listed below are T cell receptor beta chains from one sample, sequenced in a study of beta chain features in type 1 diabetes. Sequenced by immunoSEQ multiplex PCR; TCRdb stores in-frame clones only, minus some. The data hold hundreds of thousands of clones, with about 15% observed a single time. The sequenced material came from naive CD4+ T cells from blood. These receptors all stem from a young man with type 1 diabetes. Both conserved end residues are part of each CDR3. D genes are given only for firm matches. Size values are once, few and many counts, or a class for expanded clones, and some rows have none.

j_call,d_call,cdr3_length,v_call,clone_size,cdr3_aa,cdr3_nt
TRBJ2-7,TRBD2,15,TRBV19,.,CASSRRLAPSYEQYF,TGTGCCAGTAGTCGAAGACTAGCGCCTTCCTACGAGCAGTACTTC
TRBJ2-1,.,14,TRBV5-6,.,CASSLASGLLEQFF,TGTGCCAGCAGCTTGGCCTCGGGACTTCTTGAGCAGTTCTTC
TRBJ2-3,.,13,TRBV10-3,.,CAISQAGTDTQYF,TGTGCCATCAGTCAAGCGGGCACAGATACGCAGTATTTT
TRBJ2-7,TRBD2,13,TRBV2,few,CASSREATYEQYF,TGTGCCAGCAGCCGGGAGGCTACCTACGAGCAGTACTTC
TRBJ2-7,TRBD1,13,TRBV29-1,few,CSAGTGMRSEQYF,TGCAGCGCCGGGACAGGTATGCGCTCCGAGCAGTACTTC
TRBJ2-3,.,15,TRBV10-3,few,CAISESGQSTDTQYF,TGTGCCATCAGTGAGTCGGGGCAGAGCACAGATACGCAGTATTTT
TRBJ2-3,.,16,TRBV5-1,few,CASSLDPSGRGYTQYF,TGCGCCAGCAGCTTGGATCCAAGCGGAAGGGGGTATACGCAGTATTTT
TRBJ2-2,.,17,TRBV4-1,once,CASSQVDYRVGSGELFF,TGCGCCAGCAGCCAAGTCGACTACAGGGTCGGGTCAGGGGAGCTGTTTTTT
TRBJ2-7,TRBD1,14,TRBV18,few,CASSWDRGPYEQYF,TGTGCCAGCTCCTGGGACAGGGGGCCTTACGAGCAGTACTTC
TRBJ2-7,.,13,TRBV7-9,.,CASSLAQGAEQYF,TGTGCCAGCAGCTTAGCGCAGGGCGCCGAGCAGTACTTC
TRBJ1-2,.,13,TRBV7-9,.,CASSLVEESDCTF,TGTGCCAGCAGCTTAGTCGAGGAGTCCGACTGCACCTTC
TRBJ1-1,TRBD1,16,TRBV29-1,few,CSVDSATGGSGTEAFF,TGCAGCGTTGACTCCGCGACAGGGGGATCGGGAACTGAAGCTTTCTTT
TRBJ2-7,.,15,TRBV25-1,.,CASSASSEPRYEQYF,TGTGCCAGCAGTGCCTCTAGCGAGCCCCGCTACGAGCAGTACTTC
TRBJ2-5,TRBD2,15,TRBV10-3,.,CAAGGQSHTRGTQYF,TGTGCCGCGGGAGGACAGTCCCACACACGGGGGACCCAGTACTTC
TRBJ2-7,.,15,TRBV7-2,once,CASSHGHPGWYEQYF,TGTGCCAGCAGTCACGGACACCCAGGTTGGTACGAGCAGTACTTC
TRBJ1-3,.,13,TRBV5-1,few,CASSLATGDTIYF,TGCGCCAGCAGCTTGGCGACAGGTGACACCATATATTTT
TRBJ2-1,TRBD2,14,TRBV5-1,few,CASNIGGRDNEQFF,TGCGCCAGCAACATAGGCGGGAGGGATAATGAGCAGTTCTTC
TRBJ1-2,TRBD1,15,TRBV19,.,CASIHRTGEGYGYTF,TGTGCCAGTATTCATCGGACAGGGGAGGGGTATGGCTACACCTTC
TRBJ2-7,TRBD1,15,TRBV5-1,few,CASSFLWDRTYEQYF,TGCGCCAGCAGCTTCCTTTGGGACAGGACTTACGAGCAGTACTTC
TRBJ2-7,.,11,TRBV20-1,.,CSAHPQYEQYF,TGCAGTGCTCATCCGCAGTACGAGCAGTACTTC
TRBJ1-2,TRBD1,14,TRBV19,.,CASSRQGENYGYTF,TGTGCCAGTAGCCGACAGGGGGAGAACTATGGCTACACCTTC
TRBJ2-3,.,12,TRBV5-1,few,CASSLVEDTQYF,TGCGCCAGCAGCTTGGTCGAGGATACGCAGTATTTT
TRBJ2-5,TRBD2,12,TRBV6-1,.,CASRLAGGFQYF,TGTGCCAGTCGACTAGCGGGGGGCTTTCAGTACTTC
TRBJ1-4,TRBD1,14,TRBV29-1,.,CSVEVAGGAGKLFF,TGCAGCGTTGAAGTAGCAGGGGGCGCTGGAAAACTGTTTTTT
TRBJ1-2,.,14,TRBV6-5,few,CASSSFTGHSGYTF,TGTGCCAGCAGTTCTTTTACGGGACATAGCGGCTACACCTTC
TRBJ2-1,.,15,TRBV30,.,CAWSGGGLSYNEQFF,TGTGCCTGGAGTGGGGGGGGCCTTTCCTACAATGAGCAGTTCTTC
TRBJ1-2,TRBD1,13,TRBV27,few,CASSLVTGAGYTF,TGTGCCAGCAGTTTAGTCACAGGGGCTGGCTACACCTTC
TRBJ1-5,TRBD1,14,TRBV29-1,.,CSASGAGGNQPQHF,TGCAGCGCTTCAGGGGCAGGGGGGAATCAGCCCCAGCATTTT
TRBJ2-7,TRBD1,15,TRBV10-2,.,CASRVGPDRAYEQYF,TGCGCCAGCAGGGTTGGACCGGACAGGGCGTACGAGCAGTACTTC
TRBJ2-1,TRBD2,16,TRBV19,.,CASTRIAGGPSGEQFF,TGTGCCAGTACGCGAATAGCGGGAGGGCCCTCGGGGGAGCAGTTCTTC
TRBJ2-1,TRBD2,14,TRBV30,few,CACGLAGVLAEQFF,TGTGCCTGCGGACTAGCGGGAGTTTTGGCCGAGCAGTTCTTC
TRBJ1-2,TRBD1,15,TRBV5-1,once,CASSPNRGLNYGYTF,TGCGCCAGCAGTCCAAACAGGGGTCTGAACTATGGCTACACCTTC
TRBJ1-1,.,12,TRBV9,few,CASSVGGTEAFF,TGTGCCAGCAGCGTAGGCGGCACTGAAGCTTTCTTT
TRBJ1-5,.,13,TRBV2,.,CASMEQVEQPQHF,TGTGCCAGCATGGAACAGGTAGAGCAGCCCCAGCATTTT
TRBJ2-5,TRBD2,15,TRBV14,.,CASSPGLAGRETQYF,TGTGCCAGCAGCCCGGGACTAGCGGGAAGGGAGACCCAGTACTTC
TRBJ1-1,.,15,TRBV27,few,CASSTNRGGGTEAFF,TGTGCCAGCAGTACCAACCGAGGGGGGGGAACTGAAGCTTTCTTT
TRBJ2-7,.,15,TRBV5-1,.,CASSSGFRNSYEQYF,TGCGCCAGCAGCTCAGGGTTCCGAAACTCCTACGAGCAGTACTTC
TRBJ1-2,.,13,TRBV18,few,CASSPPDNYGYTF,TGTGCCAGCTCGCCTCCAGATAACTATGGCTACACCTTC
TRBJ2-2,.,16,TRBV7-2,few,CASSLVGGVNTGELFF,TGTGCCAGCAGCTTAGTCGGAGGGGTTAACACCGGGGAGCTGTTTTTT
TRBJ2-7,.,11,TRBV28,.,CASNRAGEQYF,TGTGCCAGCAACAGGGCGGGCGAGCAGTACTTC
TRBJ2-1,.,17,TRBV5-1,.,CASRQKMDSRLYNEQFF,TGCGCCAGCAGACAGAAAATGGACTCAAGGCTCTACAATGAGCAGTTCTTC
TRBJ1-5,TRBD1,17,TRBV4-3,.,CASSQRGGGPVVQPQHF,TGCGCCAGCAGCCAAAGAGGAGGGGGCCCAGTGGTACAGCCCCAGCATTTT
TRBJ2-5,TRBD2,17,TRBV4-1,.,CASSQVGLAGTQETQYF,TGCGCCAGCAGCCAAGTAGGGCTAGCGGGGACTCAAGAGACCCAGTACTTC
TRBJ1-5,.,15,TRBV27,.,CASSKVGIGGQPQHF,TGTGCCAGCAGTAAGGTCGGCATTGGAGGGCAGCCCCAGCATTTT
TRBJ1-1,.,13,TRBV30,.,CAWSVEMNTEAFF,TGTGCCTGGAGTGTAGAGATGAACACTGAAGCTTTCTTT
TRBJ2-7,TRBD2,13,TRBV7-2,.,CASSFSGGYEQYF,TGTGCCAGCAGCTTTAGCGGGGGGTACGAGCAGTACTTC
TRBJ2-5,.,16,TRBV9,few,CASSVEEGAHGETQYF,TGTGCCAGCAGCGTAGAGGAGGGGGCCCACGGAGAGACCCAGTACTTC
TRBJ2-3,TRBD2,14,TRBV6-5,.,CASSRTSGTDTQYF,TGTGCCAGCAGCAGGACTAGCGGCACAGATACGCAGTATTTT
TRBJ1-1,TRBD1,14,TRBV11-2,few,CASSPIGTDTEAFF,TGTGCCAGCAGCCCTATCGGGACAGATACTGAAGCTTTCTTT
TRBJ2-1,TRBD1,14,TRBV6-5,few,CASSGVQGANEQFF,TGTGCCAGCAGTGGAGTACAGGGGGCCAATGAGCAGTTCTTC
TRBJ2-5,.,15,TRBV15,few,CATSRVGTTQETQYF,TGTGCCACCAGCAGAGTCGGGACAACTCAAGAGACCCAGTACTTC
TRBJ2-2,.,14,TRBV11-2,.,CASSLPGDTGELFF,TGTGCCAGCAGCTTACCGGGGGACACCGGGGAGCTGTTTTTT
TRBJ2-5,.,14,TRBV27,few,CASSPPGTRETQYF,TGTGCCAGCAGCCCTCCCGGGACAAGGGAGACCCAGTACTTC
TRBJ2-7,TRBD2,12,TRBV2,.,CASSRTSGEQYF,TGTGCCAGCAGTCGTACTAGCGGAGAGCAGTACTTC
TRBJ1-6,TRBD1,14,TRBV5-4,.,CASSPTGGRDDLHF,TGTGCCAGCAGCCCGACAGGGGGTAGGGACGACCTCCACTTT